The present T cell receptor (beta chain) was sequenced within a study of blood T cell repertoires in COVID-19. Study-wide context: The United States, Italy and Spain were the sources of the acute and convalescent COVID-19 samples. T cells, B-cell-depleted T cells, or PBMCs provided the cDNA or gDNA that served as material.

Patients in Seattle were enrolled during active infection, then followed longitudinally. Study processing details: Estimates of nucleated cell counts were drawn from the amplification of reference gene primers. TCRdb's table, derived via immunoSEQ multiplex PCR, lists solely in-frame clones and lacks some. The DNA was the basis for D and trimming; V, J and clone size are from that table. This sample has 200,000 to 250,000 clones; around 89% occur once, and the top ten carry approximately 2.5%. The clonotype originates from a man under 40 with COVID-19, enrolled during active disease. Material: peripheral blood.

For the CDR3, the DNA is TGTGCCAGCCACAGGGGATCTAACTATGGCTACACCTTC. Amino acids: CASHRGSNYGYTF. This chain links TRBV25-1 with TRBJ1-2; 7 bases line up with TRBD1. Germline V gene sequence: CDR1 MGHDK, CDR2 SYGVNS. The CDR3 loop spans 13 amino acids. With V trimmed by 8 bases and J by 0 bases, 3 bases remained unmatched.